Below are 17 T cell receptor beta chains sequenced from a single sample in a study of T cell responses to AZD1222 COVID-19 vaccine (dated by TCRdb to the early 2020s). The meaning of the sample's time point label: sample from adult after SARS-CoV-2 infection, after symptom onset. The library was built by means of the immunoSEQ multiplex PCR assay. In its TCRdb copy, this immuneACCESS table keeps in-frame sequences only and misses some clones. Where compared with another copy, unresolved V genes explain less than half of these, and the others have no known cause. The sample table holds roughly 140,000 clones, of which approximately 86% were seen once. The ten biggest clones cover more than 6.5% of the sample. The sequencing used peripheral blood, collected after recovery from COVID-19. Receptor source: an adult who had recovered from COVID-19.

This chain uses TRBV19 with TRBJ2-7; 7 bases align to TRBD2. The trim removed 3 bases at V and 5 bases at J, leaving 7 bases unmatched. The CDR3 length is 14 residues. The germline CDR1 and CDR2 sequences are LNHDA and SQIVND (reference sequence). CDR3 DNA: TGTGCCAGTAGTATTACGCGGGGGTTGGACGAGCAGTACTTC. Protein: CASSITRGLDEQYF.

The V and J genes are TRBV19 and TRBJ1-1; TRBD1 matches 7 bases. This CDR3 is 15 amino acids long. Germline V gene data show CDR1 as LNHDA and CDR2 as SQIVND (reference sequence). Losses at the gene ends were 5 bases for V and 6 bases for J; bases not matched to a gene: 12. The CDR3: CASSLGPSQGAEAFF. CDR3 in DNA: TGTGCCAGTAGTTTGGGACCGAGCCAGGGGGCTGAAGCTTTCTTT.

The gene calls are TRBV28 and TRBJ1-5, with TRBD1 as a possible D gene (5 bases). V shed 4 bases and J shed 2 bases, with 12 bases lying between them. CDR1 MDHEN and CDR2 SYDVKM come from the germline V gene. The CDR3 is 15 residues long. The CDR3 here is CASSSRGIGNQPQHF. CDR3 sequence (DNA): TGTGCCAGCAGTTCGAGGGGCATTGGCAATCAGCCCCAGCATTTT.

The chain joins TRBV5-1 to TRBJ2-5, with D unresolved. CDR3 length: 10 residues. Germline loops: CDR1 SGHRS, CDR2 YFSETQ. V shed 4 bases and J shed 6 bases, with 4 bases lying between them. The CDR3 sequence is CASSGKTQYF. The DNA of the CDR3 is TGCGCCAGCAGCGGGAAGACCCAGTACTTC.

The chain is built from TRBV19 and TRBJ2-5; the match to TRBD2 covers 7 bases. The germline gives CDR1 LNHDA, CDR2 SQIVND (reference sequence). The CDR3 length is 18 residues. Germline trimming cut 3 bases from V and 2 bases from J; bases unmatched to any gene: 15. The CDR3 is CASSMRRSGDFSQETQYF. As DNA, the CDR3 is TGTGCCAGTAGTATGAGGAGGAGCGGGGACTTTTCACAAGAGACCCAGTACTTC. The whole variable domain, filled in from reference TRBV19 and TRBJ2-5, reads DGGITQSPKYLFRKEGQNVTLSCEQNLNHDAMYWYRQDPGQGLRLIYYSQIVNDFQKGDIAEGYSVSREKKESFPLTVTSAQKNPTAFYLCASSMRRSGDFSQETQYFGPGTRLLVL.

The rearrangement uses TRBV19 and TRBJ2-2; D call uncertain. Germline loops: CDR1 LNHDA, CDR2 SQIVND (reference sequence). This CDR3 region has 16 residues. Trimming pared 3 bases from V and 0 bases from J, leaving 11 bases between. The CDR3: CASSIRTVTNTGELFF. The CDR3 nucleotides read TGTGCCAGTAGTATCAGGACCGTCACGAACACCGGGGAGCTGTTTTTT.

The chain combines TRBV18 with TRBJ1-1; D is uncertain. Germline-derived CDR1 and CDR2 are KGHSH and LQKENI. CDR3 length equals 11 residues. Trimming shortened V by 5 bases and J by 6 bases, and 7 bases separated the two germline ends. This CDR3 is CASSATAEAFF. Here the CDR3 DNA reads TGTGCCAGCTCAGCCACAGCTGAAGCTTTCTTT.

This chain uses TRBV13 with TRBJ2-1, with D uncertain. This CDR3 is built from 10 residues. Trimming took off 5 bases at V and 12 bases at J, with 8 bases between the two ends. Germline CDR1 PRHDT, CDR2 FYEKMQ (reference sequence). The CDR3 loop is CASSTIGQFF. The CDR3 DNA follows: TGTGCCAGCAGCACTATAGGGCAGTTCTTC.

V gene TRBV14 combines with J gene TRBJ1-5, with TRBD1 matching over 7 bases. The CDR3 contains 13 residues. Trimming at V came to 8 bases and at J to 5 bases, leaving 6 bases not matched to a gene. Germline CDR1 reads SGHDN; CDR2 reads FVKESK. The CDR3 DNA reads as TGTGCCAGCCGGGACAGAGTTTATCAGCCCCAGCATTTT. Encoded protein: CASRDRVYQPQHF.

The chain links TRBV7-8 to TRBJ1-1; D remains unclear. The CDR3 spans 13 residues. The V gene lost 4 bases and the J gene lost 8 bases, with 14 bases spanning the gap. The germline CDR1 and CDR2 sequences are SGHVS and FQNEAQ. The CDR3 sequence: CASSSSLANEAFF. CDR3 sequence (DNA): TGTGCCAGCAGCTCTAGTCTTGCAAACGAAGCTTTCTTT.

The chain carries TRBV3-1 (or the pseudogene TRBV3-2) and TRBJ2-5; D gene ambiguous. CDR1 LGHDT and CDR2 YNNKEL come from the germline V gene (reference sequence). V lost 4 bases and J 5 bases, leaving 5 bases between the germline ends. This CDR3 has 11 residues. CDR3 protein: CASSRSETQYF. CDR3 nucleotide sequence: TGTGCCAGCAGCCGTAGTGAGACCCAGTACTTC.

The chain links TRBV28 to TRBJ1-6; a possible D gene is TRBD1 (5 bases). The germline CDR1 and CDR2 sequences are MDHEN and SYDVKM. This CDR3 has 15 residues. V lost 7 bases to trimming and J lost 7 bases, with 17 bases between them. This chain's CDR3 is CASKPNWDLNSPLHF. CDR3 DNA sequence: TGTGCCAGCAAACCTAACTGGGACTTAAATTCACCCCTCCACTTT.

The sample holds one count of this clone. V is TRBV9 and J is TRBJ2-2; no clear D gene. The CDR3 runs to 15 residues. Germline values: CDR1 SGDLS, CDR2 YYNGEE. The V end lost 4 bases, the J end lost 2 bases, and 12 bases lay between the germline ends. The CDR3 bases are TGTGCCAGCAGCCCCGTGGGTGAAAACACCGGGGAGCTGTTTTTT. Residues: CASSPVGENTGELFF. Using reference TRBV9 and TRBJ2-2 for the parts outside the CDR3, the full variable domain is DSGVTQTPKHLITATGQRVTLRCSPRSGDLSVYWYQQSLDQGLQFLIQYYNGEERAKGNILERFSAQQFPDLHSELNLSSLELGDSALYFCASSPVGENTGELFFGEGSRLTVL.

This sequence joins TRBV7-3 and TRBJ2-1; 7 bases map to TRBD1. Germline lookup yields CDR1 SGHTA and CDR2 FQGTGA. Trimming at V came to 5 bases and at J to 0 bases, leaving 13 bases not matched to a gene. This CDR3 is built from 18 residues. CDR3 sequence reads: CASSVYGQVPGSYNEQFF. The DNA of the CDR3 is TGTGCCAGCAGCGTCTACGGACAGGTCCCCGGCTCCTACAATGAGCAGTTCTTC.

A remark on this clone: A read error may account for a junction end that differs from germline. The chain has TRBV28 and TRBJ2-7; unclear D gene. The germline V gene has CDR1 MDHEN and CDR2 SYDVKM. The CDR3 extends over 12 amino acids. CDR3 region: CASSAGPRSGRF. The CDR3 DNA reads TGTGCCAGCAGTGCAGGTCCAAGGAGTGGGCGCTTC.

The chain recombines TRBV10-3 with TRBJ1-5; TRBD1 aligns across 11 bases. The CDR3 has 15 amino acids. From germline, CDR1 is ENHRY and CDR2 SYGVKD. Trimming took 6 bases from V and 8 from J; bases not matched to a gene: 9. CDR3 nucleotides: TGTGCCATCAGCTCCGGGACAGGGGGTAGAGAGCCCCAGCATTTT. This translates into CAISSGTGGREPQHF.

The CDR3 loop is CASSFETSGGTYEQYF. In DNA form, the CDR3 reads TGCGCCAGCAGCTTTGAGACTAGCGGGGGTACCTACGAGCAGTACTTC. The chain links TRBV5-1 to TRBJ2-7; TRBD2 aligns across 12 bases. The CDR3 consists of 16 residues. V trimming: 2 bases; J trimming: 2 bases; junction bases outside the gene matches: 5. Germline V CDR1 and CDR2: SGHRS, YFSETQ.